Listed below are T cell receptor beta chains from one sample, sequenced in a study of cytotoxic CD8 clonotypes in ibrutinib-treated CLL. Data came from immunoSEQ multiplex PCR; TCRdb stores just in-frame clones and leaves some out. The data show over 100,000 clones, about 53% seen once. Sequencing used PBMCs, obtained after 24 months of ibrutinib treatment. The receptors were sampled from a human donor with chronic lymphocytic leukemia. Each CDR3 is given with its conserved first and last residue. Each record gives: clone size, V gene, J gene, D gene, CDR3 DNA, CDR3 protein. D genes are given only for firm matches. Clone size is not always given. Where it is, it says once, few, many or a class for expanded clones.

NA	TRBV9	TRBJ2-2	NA	TGTGCCAGCAGCCCCCTCGGGCCATCGAACACCGGGGAGCTGTTTTTT	CASSPLGPSNTGELFF
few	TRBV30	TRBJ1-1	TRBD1	TGTGCCTGGACTCCAATCGACAGGGCTGAAGCTTTCTTT	CAWTPIDRAEAFF
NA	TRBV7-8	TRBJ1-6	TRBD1	TGTGCCAGCAGCACTGGACTCAGGGGGCTTTCCTATAATTCACCCCTCCACTTT	CASSTGLRGLSYNSPLHF
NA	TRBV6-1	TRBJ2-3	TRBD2	TGTGCCAGCAGTGAAAAGCGGGGGCGAAAGAAAGATACGCAGTATTTT	CASSEKRGRKKDTQYF
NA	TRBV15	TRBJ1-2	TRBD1	TGTGCCACCAGCAATGACAGGGGGTTGTATGGCTACACCTTC	CATSNDRGLYGYTF
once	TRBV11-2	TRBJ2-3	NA	TGTGCCAGCAGCTTTTACGCGGCTAGCACAGATACGCAGTATTTT	CASSFYAASTDTQYF
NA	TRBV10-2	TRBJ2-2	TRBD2	TGCGCCAGCAGGTTAATAGCGGGGGGCTCAGCCGGGGAGCTGTTTTTT	CASRLIAGGSAGELFF
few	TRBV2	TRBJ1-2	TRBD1	TGTGCCAGCAGTGAAGGGTCGACAGGGACGTATGGCTACACCTTC	CASSEGSTGTYGYTF
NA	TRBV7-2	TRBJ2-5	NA	TGTGCTTTCGAGCTGGGCGGAGAGACCCAGTACTTC	CAFELGGETQYF
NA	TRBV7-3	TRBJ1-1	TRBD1	TGTGCCAGCAGCTCACAGGGGAGGTCCACAGGGGAAGCTTTCTTT	CASSSQGRSTGEAFF
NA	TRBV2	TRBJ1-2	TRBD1	TGTGCCAGCATCCTCCAGGCCGGGACAGGGCAAGGCTACACCTTC	CASILQAGTGQGYTF
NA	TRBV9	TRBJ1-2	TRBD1	TGTGCCAGCAGCGCGGACAGGGGAACGGGGTATGGCTACACCTTC	CASSADRGTGYGYTF
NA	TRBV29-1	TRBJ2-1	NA	TGCAGCGTGAGCCCGCCTAGCCCCCCCTACAATGAGCAGTTCTTC	CSVSPPSPPYNEQFF
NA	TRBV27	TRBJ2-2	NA	TGTGCCAGCAGTCCATGGCCTTTCGGGACGAACACCGGGGAGCTGTTTTTT	CASSPWPFGTNTGELFF
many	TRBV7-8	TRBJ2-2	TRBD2	TGTGCCAGCAGCTCCCTAGGGACTAGTTCCCCCGGGGAGCTGTTTTTT	CASSSLGTSSPGELFF
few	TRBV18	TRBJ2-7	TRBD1	TGTGCCAGCTCACCGCAGACAGGGACCTACGAGCAGTACTTC	CASSPQTGTYEQYF
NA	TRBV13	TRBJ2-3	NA	TGTGCCAGCAGCCCACGGGATACGCAGTATTTT	CASSPRDTQYF